Reported below is one T cell receptor (beta chain). Its antigen is not identified. This sample was taken from a study of T cell responses to AZD1222 COVID-19 vaccine. Some clones are missing from TCRdb's copy, which holds only in-frame ones; the method was immunoSEQ multiplex PCR. The profile covers 80,000 to 85,000 clones, with roughly 90% appearing a single time and around 8% taken by the ten largest. The study's findings and limits: A reported finding is that nearly half of spike-specific TCRs target unmutated variant regions. Clonal diversity may have been underestimated, and the donors were mostly white British, with more females than males. CD4 TCRs associated with vaccination spanned spike, dominating at 160-218 and 743-854. Recipients of two AZD1222 doses showed rising Spike-specific TCR breadth and depth.

The CDR3 sequence is 12 residues long. The germline gives CDR1 SEHNR, CDR2 FQNEAQ (reference sequence). V shed 3 bases and J shed 7 bases, with 9 bases lying between them. The chain links TRBV7-9 to TRBJ1-2, with D unresolved. The source is an adult who received the AZD1222 COVID-19 vaccine. Sample: peripheral blood, taken 28 days after the second AZD1222 dose. This CDR3 reads CASSFVQRGYTF. The CDR3 DNA is TGTGCCAGCAGCTTTGTCCAGCGTGGCTACACCTTC.